The 2 T cell receptor beta chains reported below all come from one sample, sequenced in a study of shared clonotypes between healthy human individuals. The table came from immunoSEQ multiplex PCR; TCRdb's copy has only in-frame clones and leaves some out. The data hold 650,000 to 750,000 clones, with about 78% observed a single time. Sequencing used memory CD4+ T cells sorted from blood. As for subset: CD45RA-negative fraction. These receptors originate from a woman younger than 45 in good health.

CDR3 protein: CASRARQGWETQYF. The CDR3 coding sequence is TGTGCCAGCAGGGCAAGACAGGGCTGGGAGACCCAGTACTTC. This chain connects TRBV28 to TRBJ2-5; 7 bases agree with TRBD1. The CDR3 sequence is 14 residues long. Germline V gene sequence: CDR1 MDHEN, CDR2 SYDVKM. V trimming: 6 bases; J trimming: 5 bases; junction bases outside the gene matches: 9.

The chain combines TRBV28 with TRBJ2-1; 13 positions agree with TRBD2. V dropped 7 bases and J dropped 8; count of bases not matched to a gene: 14. The germline CDR1 and CDR2 sequences are MDHEN and SYDVKM. The CDR3 is 17 residues long. The CDR3: CASNTMGGTSGTDEQFF. The CDR3 nucleotides read TGTGCCAGCAACACAATGGGCGGGACTAGCGGGACCGATGAGCAGTTCTTC.